A single sample is the source of the 5 T cell receptor beta chains below, sequenced in a study of cytomegalovirus exposure and HLA in healthy donors. PCR involved 60 Vbeta and 13 Jbeta primers. Assay: immunoSEQ multiplex PCR; the TCRdb copy retains only in-frame clones and omits some. The data contain around 100,000 clones, 70% to 80% of them singletons. The sequenced material came from PBMCs. The receptors were gathered from a woman between 40 and 50 years old in good health and CMV-seropositive.

This clone was seen a handful of times. J is TRBJ2-7 and V is TRBV5-3, with 14 bases lining up with TRBD2. TRBV5-3 has ORF status, its function being uncertain. The CDR3 sequence is 18 residues long. J lost 0 bases, V lost 9 bases, and 14 bases had no gene match. The CDR3 DNA reads TGTGCCAACCAAACGGCCGGACTAGCGGGAGGATACTCCTACGAGCAGTACTTC. Its protein product is CANQTAGLAGGYSYEQYF.

The rearrangement uses TRBV5-1 and TRBJ2-7; 9 bases fit TRBD1. The trim removed 4 bases at V and 5 bases at J, leaving 7 bases unmatched. The CDR3 extends over 14 amino acids. The germline gives CDR1 SGHRS, CDR2 YFSETQ. The CDR3 nucleotides are TGCGCCAGCAGCGGGAAGACAGGGGGGCACGAGCAGTACTTC. As protein: CASSGKTGGHEQYF.

The table lists this clone with a few counts. The chain carries TRBV27 and TRBJ1-1; 7 bases align to TRBD1. This CDR3 contains 17 residues. V shed 4 bases and J 1 base; nucleotides not matched to a gene: 12. Germline values: CDR1 MNHEY, CDR2 SMNVEV (reference sequence). The CDR3 DNA reads as TGTGCCAGCAGTTCGGGGGTGCTGGGACAGACGAACACTGAAGCTTTCTTT. It specifies CASSSGVLGQTNTEAFF.

V usage is TRBV5-1 and J usage is TRBJ1-6; D ambiguous. CDR1 SGHRS and CDR2 YFSETQ come from the germline V gene. The CDR3 extends over 15 amino acids. The ends were cut back, 4 bases at V and 8 bases at J, with 16 bases in the middle. CDR3 region: CASSPLTPRDSPLHF. In DNA form, the CDR3 reads TGCGCCAGCAGCCCACTGACCCCACGGGATTCACCCCTCCACTTT.

V is TRBV18 and J is TRBJ2-5, with TRBD1 identical over 7 bases. CDR1 is KGHSH, CDR2 LQKENI, per germline. The CDR3 consists of 15 residues. The V segment lost 1 base and the J segment 4 bases; nucleotides outside the gene matches: 6. DNA of the CDR3: TGTGCCAGCTCACCACTTGACAGGGTTGGAGAGACCCAGTACTTC. Protein product: CASSPLDRVGETQYF.